This is a list of T cell receptor beta chains from one sample in a study of blood T cells in healthy people across ages. TCRdb recomputed calls from the 5' RACE reads with MiXCR, one row per CDR3 protein. In the table there are 1.5 million to 2 million distinct CDR3 sequences, about 39% of which are singletons. Material for sequencing was blood. The receptors stem from a human donor in good health. The CDR3 runs from the conserved cysteine through the conserved F or W. A D gene is named only where the DNA matches it firmly. Part of the rows lack a size; the others show once, few, many or a class for expanded clones.

cdr3_nt,cdr3_aa,v_call,d_call,clone_size,j_call
TGTGCCAGCAGTGAAGAGGGACAGGGAATCGAGCAGTTCTTC,CASSEEGQGIEQFF,TRBV6-1,TRBD1,few,TRBJ2-1
TGTGCCAGCCGCCCTCAATTGGGCAATCAGCCCCAGCATTTT,CASRPQLGNQPQHF,TRBV6-5,.,.,TRBJ1-5
TGTGCCAGCAGCTTTACAACTTCTAGCACAGATACGCAGTATTTT,CASSFTTSSTDTQYF,TRBV13,.,.,TRBJ2-3
TGTGCCAGTAGTCCCCCCTGGGGGCAGGGGGCTTTAGCTAATGAAAAACTGTTTTTT,CASSPPWGQGALANEKLFF,TRBV19,TRBD1,.,TRBJ1-4
TGTGCCAGCTCTAGAAGCACCAGGGGCTACGAGCAGTACTTC,CASSRSTRGYEQYF,TRBV6-5,.,.,TRBJ2-7
TGTGCCAGCAGTGAAGGCATGGACAGGGGAGTTTACGGCTACACCTTC,CASSEGMDRGVYGYTF,TRBV6-1,TRBD1,.,TRBJ1-2
TGTGCCAGCAGTTACTCGAATGGGCTTGGCGGGGGGGGCATGACAGATACGCAGTATTTT,CASSYSNGLGGGGMTDTQYF,TRBV6-5,TRBD2,.,TRBJ2-3
TGTGCCAGCAGCTTAGGGGGGGCAGGGGTCACTCTTGGCTACACCTTC,CASSLGGAGVTLGYTF,TRBV7-2,.,.,TRBJ1-2
TGCAGTCCGGGGACAGATACGCAGTATTTT,CSPGTDTQYF,TRBV20-1,.,.,TRBJ2-3
TGTGCCAGCAGCTTAGGAGGGGAACAAGGCTATGACTACACCTTC,CASSLGGEQGYDYTF,TRBV7-2,.,.,TRBJ1-2
TGTGCCAGCAGCCAACAGTTCTTGGGACTAGCGGGGGAAGGGGGAGAGACCCAGTACTTC,CASSQQFLGLAGEGGETQYF,TRBV3-1,TRBD2,.,TRBJ2-5
TGTGCCAGCAGTTTATTGGGCGGAGGAATCAATCAGCCCCAGCATTTT,CASSLLGGGINQPQHF,TRBV27,.,.,TRBJ1-5
TGTGCCAGCAGCTGGGGGACAGGCCTTAATGAAAAACTGTTTTTT,CASSWGTGLNEKLFF,TRBV5-5,TRBD1,few,TRBJ1-4
TGTGCCAGCACCCCCGATAGGGGGGACTACGAGCAGTACTTC,CASTPDRGDYEQYF,TRBV7-8,.,.,TRBJ2-7
TGTGCCAGCAGCTCCTCACGGGACACCTATGGCTACACCTTC,CASSSSRDTYGYTF,TRBV7-2,.,once,TRBJ1-2